This T cell receptor beta chain was profiled in a study of T-cell memory formation after mild COVID-19 (dated by TCRdb to about 2021). As for the study more broadly: Most TCR sequence clusters were specific to one of the two donors. Two young, previously healthy adult volunteers, one female and one male, were included in the cohort. T-cell clones expanding and contracting after mild COVID-19 in a couple of donors were tracked by longitudinal TCRalpha and TCRbeta repertoire sequencing.

This clonotype was recorded a few times. Its antigen is still unknown. Per-base quality was not reported, and no clone a single base away is much larger than it. Here is what the overall study found, with its caveats: Clones that contracted from day 15 to 85 showed balanced CD4/CD8 phenotypes, whereas a second wave of clones that expanded from day 15 to 37 leaned towards CD4+. The study included only a couple of mild cases, and larger cohorts that include severe cases with pre-infection samples were judged to be necessary. Contracting CD4+ clones turned up mainly in the CM and EM memory subsets, whereas EMRA was where CD8+ clones were enriched. SARS-CoV-2 specificity was not confirmed for the second-wave clones peaking on day 37. Some responding clones were found in pre-infection memory, which suggests that pre-existing cross-reactive memory T cells took part in the SARS-CoV-2 response.

TCRdb names Illumina NovaSeq 6000 as the instrument used. cDNA libraries for TCRalpha and TCRbeta were prepared by 5'RACE using constant-segment primers, with sample barcodes and unique molecular identifiers added. RNA was extracted from every sample with Trizol reagent. Library amplification was performed in two PCR steps, and a second sample barcode and Illumina TruSeq adapters were introduced in the second step. The libraries were sequenced on an Illumina NovaSeq using 2 x 150 bp paired-end reads. The original methods were these. The reads were demultiplexed and collapsed into UMI-guided consensus sequences using migec v1.2.7. Using mixcr v2.1.11, UMI consensuses were aligned to TRA and TRB V and J templates and then assembled into clonotypes. Clonotypes were classified as expanded or contracted when called significant by both edgeR and NoisET, with noise models trained on biological replicates. For edgeR calls, a false discovery rate-adjusted p below 0.01 and a log2 fold-change threshold of 1 were applied. PCA with hierarchical clustering of max-normalized trajectories of the 1000 most abundant clonotypes was used as exploratory dynamics analysis. Separately sequenced CD4+ and CD8+ repertoires were used to assign the CD4 or CD8 phenotype of responding clones. The public reads were reanalyzed by TCRdb: fastp trimming at Q25, MiXCR alignment, in-frame beta chains only. Each record represents a unique CDR3 protein, reported with the most common genes and DNA among its rows. TCRdb, not the original authors, processed these V and J calls. For this sample the table gives around 530,000 distinct CDR3 sequences, of which roughly a fifth were detected only once. About 8.7% of the sample is in the top ten clones.

The CDR3, from cysteine to phenylalanine, totals 16 residues. The DNA shown is the 48-base CDR3, in frame from base 1. Reading the germline V gene gives CDR1 SGHVS and CDR2 FQNEAQ. V lost 4 bases and J lost 3 bases; the stretch between them is 16 bases long. PBMCs were isolated by Ficoll-Paque density gradient centrifugation. The sequence was collected from an adult woman who had mild COVID-19 (a few samples of this study predate the infection). The sample titles of this study are shuffled in the database, so cell type and time point are left out; the donor was told from shared clones. Here the chain combines TRBV7-8 and TRBJ1-5; no D gene can be assigned with confidence. Sequencing was carried out using PBMCs or a T cell subset sorted from them (not recorded which). The nucleotides read TGTGCCAGCAGCTCCCTGGTCCGGGCTCCCAATCAGCCCCAGCATTTT. This gives the protein CASSSLVRAPNQPQHF.